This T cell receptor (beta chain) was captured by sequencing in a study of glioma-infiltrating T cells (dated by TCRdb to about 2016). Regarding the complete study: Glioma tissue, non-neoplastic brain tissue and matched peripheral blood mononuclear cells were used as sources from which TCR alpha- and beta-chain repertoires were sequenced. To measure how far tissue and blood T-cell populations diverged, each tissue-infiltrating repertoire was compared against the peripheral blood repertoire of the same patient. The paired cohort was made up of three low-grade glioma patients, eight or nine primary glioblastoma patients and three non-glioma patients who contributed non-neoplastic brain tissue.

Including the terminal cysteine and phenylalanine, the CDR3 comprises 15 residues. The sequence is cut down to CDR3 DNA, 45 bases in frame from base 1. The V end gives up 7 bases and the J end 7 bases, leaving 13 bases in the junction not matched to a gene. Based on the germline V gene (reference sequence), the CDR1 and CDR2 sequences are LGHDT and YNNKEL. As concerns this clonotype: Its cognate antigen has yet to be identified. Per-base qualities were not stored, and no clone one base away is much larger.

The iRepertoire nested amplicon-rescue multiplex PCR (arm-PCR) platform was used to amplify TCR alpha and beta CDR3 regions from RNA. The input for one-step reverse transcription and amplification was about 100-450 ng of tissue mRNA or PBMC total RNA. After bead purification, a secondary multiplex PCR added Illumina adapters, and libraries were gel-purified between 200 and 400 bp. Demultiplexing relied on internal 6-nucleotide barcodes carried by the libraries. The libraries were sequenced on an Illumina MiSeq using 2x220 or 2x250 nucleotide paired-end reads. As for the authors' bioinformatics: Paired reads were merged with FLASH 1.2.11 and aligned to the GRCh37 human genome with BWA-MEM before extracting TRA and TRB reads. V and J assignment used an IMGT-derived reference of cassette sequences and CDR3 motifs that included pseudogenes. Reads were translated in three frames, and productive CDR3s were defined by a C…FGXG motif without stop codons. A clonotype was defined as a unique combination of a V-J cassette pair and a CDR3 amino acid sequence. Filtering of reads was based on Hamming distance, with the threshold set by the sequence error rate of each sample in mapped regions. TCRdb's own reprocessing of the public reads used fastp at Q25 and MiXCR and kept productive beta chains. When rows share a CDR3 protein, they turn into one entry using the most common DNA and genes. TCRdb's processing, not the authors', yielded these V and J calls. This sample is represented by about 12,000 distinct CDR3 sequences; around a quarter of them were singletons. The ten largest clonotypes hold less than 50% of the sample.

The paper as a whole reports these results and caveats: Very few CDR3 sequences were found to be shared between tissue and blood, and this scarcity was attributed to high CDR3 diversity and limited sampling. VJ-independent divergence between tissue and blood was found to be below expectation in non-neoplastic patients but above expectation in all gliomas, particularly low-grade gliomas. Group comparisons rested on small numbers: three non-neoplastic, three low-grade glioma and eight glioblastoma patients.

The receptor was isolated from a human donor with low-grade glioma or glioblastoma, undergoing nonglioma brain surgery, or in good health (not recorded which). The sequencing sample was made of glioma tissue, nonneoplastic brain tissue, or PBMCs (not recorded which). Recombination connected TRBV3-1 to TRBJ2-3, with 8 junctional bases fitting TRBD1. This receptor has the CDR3 CASTHLAGGANTQYF. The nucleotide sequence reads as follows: TGTGCCAGCACCCATTTGGCAGGGGGCGCAAATACGCAGTATTTT.